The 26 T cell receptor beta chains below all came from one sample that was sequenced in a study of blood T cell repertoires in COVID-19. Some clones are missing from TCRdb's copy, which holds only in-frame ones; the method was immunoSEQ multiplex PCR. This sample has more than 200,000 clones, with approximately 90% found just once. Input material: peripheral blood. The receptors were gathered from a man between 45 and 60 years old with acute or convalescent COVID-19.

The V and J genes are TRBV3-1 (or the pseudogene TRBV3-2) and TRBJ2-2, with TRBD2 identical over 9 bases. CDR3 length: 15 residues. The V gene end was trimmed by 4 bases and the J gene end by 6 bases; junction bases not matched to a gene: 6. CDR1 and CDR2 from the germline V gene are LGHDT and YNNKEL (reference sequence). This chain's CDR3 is CASSPFSGGSGELFF. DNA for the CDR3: TGTGCCAGCAGCCCTTTTAGCGGGGGTTCCGGGGAGCTGTTTTTT.

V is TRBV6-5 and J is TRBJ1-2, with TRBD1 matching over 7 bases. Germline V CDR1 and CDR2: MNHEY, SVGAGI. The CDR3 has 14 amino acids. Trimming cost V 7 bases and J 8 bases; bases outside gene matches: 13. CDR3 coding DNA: TGTGCCAGCACCCGGGAGGGGGCGGGTTGGGGCTACACCTTC. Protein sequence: CASTREGAGWGYTF.

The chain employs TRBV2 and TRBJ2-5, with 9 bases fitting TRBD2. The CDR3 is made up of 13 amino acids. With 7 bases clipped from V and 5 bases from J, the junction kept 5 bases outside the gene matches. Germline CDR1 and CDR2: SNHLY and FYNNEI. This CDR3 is CASTAGGRETQYF. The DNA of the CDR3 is TGTGCCAGCACGGCGGGGGGGCGGGAGACCCAGTACTTC.

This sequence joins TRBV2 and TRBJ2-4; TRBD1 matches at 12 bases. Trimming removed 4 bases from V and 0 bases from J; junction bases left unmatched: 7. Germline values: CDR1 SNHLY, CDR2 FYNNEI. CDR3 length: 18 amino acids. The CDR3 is CASSVRGTGGIAKNIQYF. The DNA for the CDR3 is TGTGCCAGCAGTGTTCGCGGGACAGGGGGCATAGCCAAAAACATTCAGTACTTC.

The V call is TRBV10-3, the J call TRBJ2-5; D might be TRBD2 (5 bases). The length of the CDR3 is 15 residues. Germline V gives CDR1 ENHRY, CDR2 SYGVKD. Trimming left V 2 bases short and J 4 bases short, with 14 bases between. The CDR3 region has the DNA TGTGCCATCAGTGAGAGGCCTCGCGAGGGAGAGACCCAGTACTTC. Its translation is CAISERPREGETQYF.

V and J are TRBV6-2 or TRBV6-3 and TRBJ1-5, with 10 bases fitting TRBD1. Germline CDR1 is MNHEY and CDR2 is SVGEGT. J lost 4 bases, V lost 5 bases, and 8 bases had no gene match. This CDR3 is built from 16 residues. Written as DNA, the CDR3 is TGTGCCAGCAGTCACGGGGACAGGGGTGGGAATCAGCCCCAGCATTTT. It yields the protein CASSHGDRGGNQPQHF.

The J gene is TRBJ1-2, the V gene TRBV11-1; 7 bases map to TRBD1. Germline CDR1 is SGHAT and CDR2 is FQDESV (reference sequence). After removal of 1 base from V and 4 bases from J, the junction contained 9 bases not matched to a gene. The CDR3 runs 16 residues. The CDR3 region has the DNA TGTGCCAGCAGCTTAGGGCCCTCAGGGGGACTCTATGGCTACACCTTC. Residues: CASSLGPSGGLYGYTF.

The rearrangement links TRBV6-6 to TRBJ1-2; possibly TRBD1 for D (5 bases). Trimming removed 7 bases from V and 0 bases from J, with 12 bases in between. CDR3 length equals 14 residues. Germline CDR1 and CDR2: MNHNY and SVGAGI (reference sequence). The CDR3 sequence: CASTRGQPNYGYTF. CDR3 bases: TGTGCCAGCACCCGCGGACAACCTAACTATGGCTACACCTTC.

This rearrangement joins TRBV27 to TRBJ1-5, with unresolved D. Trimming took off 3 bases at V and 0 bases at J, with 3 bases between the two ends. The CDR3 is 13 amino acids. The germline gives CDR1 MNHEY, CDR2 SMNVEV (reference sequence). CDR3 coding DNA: TGTGCCAGCAGTTTCCGTAGCAATCAGCCCCAGCATTTT. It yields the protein CASSFRSNQPQHF.

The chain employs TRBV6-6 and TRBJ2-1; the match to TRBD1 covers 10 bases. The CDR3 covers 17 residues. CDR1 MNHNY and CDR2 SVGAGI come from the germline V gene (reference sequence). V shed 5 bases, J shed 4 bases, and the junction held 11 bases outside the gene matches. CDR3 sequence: CASSLRPGTGVYNEQFF. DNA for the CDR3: TGTGCCAGCAGTCTTCGCCCGGGGACAGGGGTTTACAATGAGCAGTTCTTC.

CDR3 loop: CASSLGTGSYGYTF. CDR3 sequence (DNA): TGCGCCAGCAGCTTGGGGACAGGGAGCTATGGCTACACCTTC. V usage is TRBV5-1 and J usage is TRBJ1-2, with 8 bases lining up with TRBD1. The CDR3 extends over 14 amino acids. CDR1 is SGHRS and CDR2 is YFSETQ in the germline V gene. The V and J ends lost 0 bases and 4 bases, in that order; junction bases with no gene match: 2.

This CDR3 is CASSQPGQGTDTQYF. CDR3 nucleotide sequence: TGTGCCAGCAGCCAGCCGGGACAGGGGACAGATACGCAGTATTTT. The V call is TRBV14, the J call TRBJ2-3; 10 positions match TRBD1. The CDR3 loop spans 15 amino acids. The V gene end was trimmed by 3 bases and the J gene end by 3 bases; junction bases not matched to a gene: 3. Germline CDR1 SGHDN, CDR2 FVKESK.

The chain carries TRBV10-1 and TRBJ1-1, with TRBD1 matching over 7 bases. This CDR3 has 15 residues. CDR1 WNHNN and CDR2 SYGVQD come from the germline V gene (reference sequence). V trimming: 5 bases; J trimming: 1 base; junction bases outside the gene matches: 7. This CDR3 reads CASSSRGTANTEAFF. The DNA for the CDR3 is TGCGCCAGCAGTAGCAGGGGGACAGCGAACACTGAAGCTTTCTTT.

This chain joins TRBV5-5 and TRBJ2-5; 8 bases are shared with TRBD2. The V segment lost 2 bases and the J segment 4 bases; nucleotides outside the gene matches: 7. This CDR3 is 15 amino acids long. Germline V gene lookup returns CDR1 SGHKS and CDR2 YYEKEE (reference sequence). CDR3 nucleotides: TGTGCCAGCAGCTTCTCGGGGGGGCAAGGAGAGACCCAGTACTTC. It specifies CASSFSGGQGETQYF.

The CDR3 region is CASSLGQGGETQYF. The CDR3 DNA reads TGTGCCAGCAGCCTCGGACAGGGGGGTGAGACCCAGTACTTC. The rearrangement links TRBV5-8 to TRBJ2-5, with TRBD1 matching 10 bases. V shed 4 bases and J 5 bases; nucleotides not matched to a gene: 5. This CDR3 is 14 amino acids long. Germline assignment: CDR1 SGHTS and CDR2 YDEGEE.

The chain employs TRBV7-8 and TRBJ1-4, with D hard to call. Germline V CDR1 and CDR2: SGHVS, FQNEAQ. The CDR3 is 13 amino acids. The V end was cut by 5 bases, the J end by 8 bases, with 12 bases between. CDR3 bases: TGTGCCAGCAGCCGCCGTGCAGTCGAAAAACTGTTTTTT. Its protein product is CASSRRAVEKLFF.

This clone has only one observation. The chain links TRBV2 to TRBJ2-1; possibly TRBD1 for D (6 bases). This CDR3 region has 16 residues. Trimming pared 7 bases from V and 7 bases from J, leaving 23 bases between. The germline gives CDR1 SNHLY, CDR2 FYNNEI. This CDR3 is CASMGAHRDQINEQFF. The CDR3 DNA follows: TGTGCCAGCATGGGGGCCCACAGGGACCAGATAAATGAGCAGTTCTTC.

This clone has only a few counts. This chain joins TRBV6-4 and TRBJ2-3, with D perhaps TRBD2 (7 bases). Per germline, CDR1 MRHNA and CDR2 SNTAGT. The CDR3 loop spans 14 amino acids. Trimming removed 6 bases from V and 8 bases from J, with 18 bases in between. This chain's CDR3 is CASRAGADWSTQYF. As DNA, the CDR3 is TGTGCCAGCAGGGCGGGGGCCGATTGGTCTACGCAGTATTTT.

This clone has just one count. Here the CDR3 DNA reads TGTGCCAGTAAACGGCTAGCGGGGGCCCACACCGGGGAGCTGTTTTTT. Residues: CASKRLAGAHTGELFF. The chain joins TRBV19 to TRBJ2-2, with 10 bases matching TRBD2. The V and J ends lost 7 bases and 3 bases, in that order; junction bases with no gene match: 8. CDR1 and CDR2 (germline): LNHDA, SQIVND (reference sequence). CDR3 length: 16 amino acids.

The CDR3 bases are TGCGCCAGCAGCTTGGTCGGGACAGGGCTCGAAGAAGCTTTCTTT. It is translated as CASSLVGTGLEEAFF. This chain joins TRBV5-1 and TRBJ1-1; 9 bases match TRBD1. The V gene end was trimmed by 0 bases and the J gene end by 8 bases; junction bases not matched to a gene: 8. Germline CDR1 is SGHRS and CDR2 is YFSETQ. This CDR3 spans 15 amino acids. Full variable domain (rest looked up from reference TRBV5-1 and TRBJ1-1): KAGVTQTPRYLIKTRGQQVTLSCSPISGHRSVSWYQQTPGQGLQFLFEYFSETQRNKGNFPGRFSGRQFSNSRSEMNVSTLELGDSALYLCASSLVGTGLEEAFFGQGTRLTVV.

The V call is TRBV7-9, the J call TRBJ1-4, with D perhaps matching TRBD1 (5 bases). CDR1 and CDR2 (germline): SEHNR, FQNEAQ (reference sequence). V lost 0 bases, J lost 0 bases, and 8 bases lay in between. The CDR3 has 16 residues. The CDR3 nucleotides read TGTGCCAGCAGCTTAGCAGGACACGCAACTAATGAAAAACTGTTTTTT. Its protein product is CASSLAGHATNEKLFF.

CDR3 sequence (DNA): TGTGCCAGCAGCCACCGGGACAGGGAGGAAAAACTGTTTTTT. As protein: CASSHRDREEKLFF. The gene calls are TRBV7-9 and TRBJ1-4, with 9 bases aligning to TRBD1. V lost 5 bases, J lost 8 bases, and 6 bases stayed unmatched. Per the germline V gene, CDR1 is SEHNR and CDR2 is FQNEAQ (reference sequence). The CDR3 has 14 residues.

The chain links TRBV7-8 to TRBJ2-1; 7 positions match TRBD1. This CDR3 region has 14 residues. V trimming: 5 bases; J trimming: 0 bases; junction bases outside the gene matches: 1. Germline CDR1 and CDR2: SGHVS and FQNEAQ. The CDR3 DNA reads TGTGCCAGCAGCCCAGGGGGCTCCTACAATGAGCAGTTCTTC. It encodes CASSPGGSYNEQFF.

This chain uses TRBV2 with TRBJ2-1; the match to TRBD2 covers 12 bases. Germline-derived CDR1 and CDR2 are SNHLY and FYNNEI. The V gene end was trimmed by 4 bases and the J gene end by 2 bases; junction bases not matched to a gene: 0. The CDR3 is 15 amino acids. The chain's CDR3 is CASSGLAGAYNEQFF. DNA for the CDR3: TGTGCCAGCAGTGGACTAGCGGGGGCCTACAATGAGCAGTTCTTC.

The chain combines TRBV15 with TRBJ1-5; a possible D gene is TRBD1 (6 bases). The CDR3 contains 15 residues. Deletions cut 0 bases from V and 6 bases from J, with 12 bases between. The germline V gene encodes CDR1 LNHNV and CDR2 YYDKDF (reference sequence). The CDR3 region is CATSRDNQGFQPQHF. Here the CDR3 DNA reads TGTGCCACCAGCAGAGATAATCAGGGGTTTCAGCCCCAGCATTTT.

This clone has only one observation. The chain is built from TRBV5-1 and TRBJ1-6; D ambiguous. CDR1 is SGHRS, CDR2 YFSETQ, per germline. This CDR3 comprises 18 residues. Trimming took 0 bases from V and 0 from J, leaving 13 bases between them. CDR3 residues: CASSLAELESSYNSPLHF. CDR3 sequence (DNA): TGCGCCAGCAGCTTGGCCGAACTCGAGAGCTCCTATAATTCACCCCTCCACTTT.